This passage covers 19 T cell receptor beta chains from one sample sequenced in a study of blood T cells in healthy people across ages. A second about 7 to 11 cycle PCR used barcoded and J-beta primers. TCRdb itself ran the 5' RACE reads through MiXCR, one entry per CDR3 protein. Among 650,000 to 1,000,000 distinct CDR3 sequences, around 50% were seen once, and the ten largest hold 15% to 20%. Material: blood. Source of these receptors: an elderly man in good health.

J is TRBJ2-1 and V is TRBV20-1, with D possibly TRBD2 on 5 matching bases. The J call is uncertain, as TRBJ2-7 better fits the DNA end. The CDR3 extends over 15 amino acids. CDR1 DFQATT and CDR2 SNEGSKA come from the germline V gene (reference sequence). The CDR3: CSARVWESSYNEQYF. CDR3 sequence (DNA): TGCAGTGCTAGAGTATGGGAGAGCTCCTACAATGAGCAGTACTTC.

This clonotype was detected only a few times. The chain uses TRBV24-1 and TRBJ2-1; perhaps TRBD2 as D (5 bases). Germline V gives CDR1 KGHDR, CDR2 SFDVKD. Trimming removed 4 bases at V and 0 bases at J, with 18 bases between. The CDR3 extends over 18 amino acids. In DNA, the CDR3 is TGTGCCACCAGTGACCCCCAACGGGGATGGAGCTCCTACAATGAGCAGTTCTTC. Residues: CATSDPQRGWSSYNEQFF.

The CDR3 protein is CASSPQEEYEQYF. CDR3 nucleotides: TGTGCCAGCAGCCCTCAGGAGGAATACGAGCAGTACTTC. The chain employs TRBV9 and TRBJ2-4, with D maybe TRBD2 (5 bases). The assigned J gene may be wrong: the sequence end matches TRBJ2-7 better. CDR3 size: 13 residues. Germline CDR1 reads SGDLS; CDR2 reads YYNGEE.

The chain couples TRBV6-5 to TRBJ1-5, with D perhaps TRBD1 (5 bases). Germline V lookup: CDR1 MNHEY, CDR2 SVGAGI. The CDR3 contains 14 residues. Trimming took 5 bases from V and 6 from J, leaving 14 bases between them. The CDR3 is CASSESQGIQPQHF. The CDR3 DNA sequence: TGTGCCAGCAGTGAAAGCCAGGGCATTCAGCCCCAGCATTTT.

The J gene is TRBJ2-1, the V gene TRBV20-1; no firm D call. The CDR3 has 12 residues. Germline V gene sequence: CDR1 DFQATT, CDR2 SNEGSKA (reference sequence). The V end lost 6 bases, the J end lost 8 bases, and 14 bases lay between the germline ends. In DNA form, the CDR3 reads TGCAGTGCGCTGATAGGGTTCGATGAGCAGTTCTTC. Translation gives CSALIGFDEQFF.

This sequence joins TRBV6-5 and TRBJ2-1; D is possibly TRBD1 (6 bases). V shed 6 bases and J shed 2 bases, with 11 bases lying between them. The germline CDR1 and CDR2 sequences are MNHEY and SVGAGI. This CDR3 is built from 14 residues. CDR3 residues: CASRPGQPYNEQFF. Written as DNA, the CDR3 is TGTGCCAGCAGACCGGGACAACCCTACAATGAGCAGTTCTTC.

The chain employs TRBV6-6 and TRBJ1-5; 8 nucleotides agree with TRBD1. CDR1 and CDR2 (germline): MNHNY, SVGAGI (reference sequence). The CDR3 is 16 residues long. V lost 6 bases to trimming and J lost 2 bases; unmatched junction nucleotides: 9. DNA of the CDR3: TGTGCCAGCAGAGAAATCAGGGGGCGAGGCAATCAGCCCCAGCATTTT. It specifies CASREIRGRGNQPQHF.

This clonotype was seen repeatedly, ten times or more. The chain combines TRBV28 with TRBJ2-3; TRBD2 agrees at 14 bases. There are 18 residues in the CDR3. Losses at the gene ends were 5 bases for V and 4 bases for J; bases not matched to a gene: 11. Looked up from germline, CDR1 is MDHEN and CDR2 is SYDVKM. CDR3: CASSAPGLAGVRADTQYF. In DNA, the CDR3 is TGTGCCAGCAGTGCCCCGGGACTAGCGGGAGTTAGGGCAGATACGCAGTATTTT.

This clonotype was found many times. The V gene is TRBV2, the J gene TRBJ2-3, with D unresolved. Germline V CDR1 and CDR2: SNHLY, FYNNEI. The length of the CDR3 is 11 residues. Trimming cost V 5 bases and J 8 bases, with 8 bases left between them. CDR3 DNA sequence: TGTGCCAGCAGTCTAATGGGTACGCAGTATTTT. Translating gives CASSLMGTQYF. The full variable domain, completed using reference TRBV2 and TRBJ2-3, is EPEVTQTPSHQVTQMGQEVILRCVPISNHLYFYWYRQILGQKVEFLVSFYNNEISEKSEIFDDQFSVERPDGSNFTLKIRSTKLEDSAMYFCASSLMGTQYFGPGTRLTVL.

This clonotype was observed once. V and J are TRBV7-2 and TRBJ2-1; possibly TRBD1 for D (6 bases). The J call could be wrong; TRBJ2-7 is a better fit for the DNA end. Germline V lookup: CDR1 SGHTA, CDR2 FQGNSA. The length of the CDR3 is 14 residues. The CDR3 sequence is CASSTGQPNNEQYF. DNA for the CDR3: TGTGCCAGCAGCACAGGACAGCCAAACAATGAGCAGTACTTC.

The V gene is TRBV18, the J gene TRBJ2-5, with D possibly matching TRBD1 (5 bases). Germline-derived CDR1 and CDR2 are KGHSH and LQKENI. Trimming left V 2 bases short and J 4 bases short, with 8 bases between. This CDR3 spans 13 amino acids. In DNA form, the CDR3 reads TGTGCCAGCTCACCAGAAGGGGTAGAGACCCAGTACTTC. Encoded protein: CASSPEGVETQYF.

The gene calls are TRBV12-3 or TRBV12-4 and TRBJ2-1; 8 bases are shared with TRBD2. With V trimmed by 6 bases and J by 7 bases, 11 bases remained unmatched. The CDR3 runs 15 residues. The CDR3 spells CASRSVPGGPNEQFF. CDR3 bases: TGTGCCAGCAGGTCAGTCCCGGGAGGGCCGAATGAGCAGTTCTTC.

Only a few counts were recorded for this clonotype. The V call is TRBV5-1, the J call TRBJ2-7; TRBD1 agrees at 9 bases. CDR1 and CDR2 from the germline V gene are SGHRS and YFSETQ. The CDR3 is made up of 15 amino acids. J lost 5 bases, V lost 1 base, and 7 bases had no gene match. DNA of the CDR3: TGCGCCAGCAGCTTGACGGCGGACAGGGGCCACGAGCAGTACTTC. Translating gives CASSLTADRGHEQYF.

The chain couples TRBV24-1 to TRBJ2-1; D might be TRBD1 or TRBD2, each matching 5 bases. The germline V and J ends were trimmed by 3 bases and 8 bases, with 16 bases remaining between them. The CDR3 is made up of 15 amino acids. The germline gives CDR1 KGHDR, CDR2 SFDVKD. CDR3 sequence: CATSDRNRDVDEQFF. CDR3 in DNA: TGTGCCACCAGTGATCGAAATAGGGACGTCGATGAGCAGTTCTTC.

This clonotype was observed at least ten times. This chain joins TRBV6-2 or TRBV6-3 and TRBJ2-7; 8 positions match TRBD1. The length of the CDR3 is 15 residues. CDR1 MNHEY and CDR2 SVGEGT come from the germline V gene. The ends lost 7 bases at V and 0 bases at J; junction bases unmatched: 8. The CDR3 DNA sequence: TGTGCCAGCACCCCGGACAGGGTGGACTCCTACGAGCAGTACTTC. Translating it yields CASTPDRVDSYEQYF.

J is TRBJ1-3 and V is TRBV5-1; a possible D gene is TRBD1 (6 bases). Trimming took 1 base from V and 3 from J, leaving 14 bases between them. Germline lookup yields CDR1 SGHRS and CDR2 YFSETQ. This CDR3 region has 16 residues. The CDR3 spells CASSLSGGGYGNTIYF. Written as DNA, the CDR3 is TGCGCCAGCAGCTTGTCGGGGGGCGGATATGGAAACACCATATATTTT.

The rearrangement links TRBV15 to TRBJ2-3; D gene ambiguous. The germline gives CDR1 LNHNV, CDR2 YYDKDF (reference sequence). The CDR3 spans 14 residues. Trimming cost V 0 bases and J 0 bases, with 4 bases left between them. The CDR3 DNA sequence: TGTGCCACCAGCAGAGATCCCAGCACAGATACGCAGTATTTT. It codes for CATSRDPSTDTQYF.

This clonotype came up a few times. The chain combines TRBV6-1 with TRBJ2-4, with D possibly matching TRBD2 (7 bases). This CDR3 is 17 amino acids long. Deletions cut 1 base from V and 1 base from J, with 14 bases between. Germline loops: CDR1 MNHNS, CDR2 SASEGT. The DNA of the CDR3 is TGTGCCAGCAGTGAAGGGGGGGGGGCGAAGGCCAAAAACATTCAGTACTTC. It is translated as CASSEGGGAKAKNIQYF.

The CDR3 is CASSLYGLAGETQYF. Here the CDR3 DNA reads TGTGCCAGCAGCTTGTACGGACTAGCAGGAGAGACCCAGTACTTC. The genes are TRBV7-3 and TRBJ2-5; 8 nucleotides match TRBD2. J lost 4 bases, V lost 3 bases, and 7 bases had no gene match. Per germline, CDR1 SGHTA and CDR2 FQGTGA. The CDR3 is 15 residues long.